The subject of this entry is one TCR beta chain. Antigen unknown. These data come from a study of response to subunit inactivated influenza vaccine. Points from the study as a whole: The authors offered the suggestion that each seasonal influenza vaccination recruits few new T cells.

TCRdb processed the RT-PCR reads anew with MiXCR; each CDR3 protein has one entry. This table holds 540,000 or so distinct CDR3 sequences, 10% to 15% found once. This CDR3 has 16 amino acids. The V gene's germline CDR1 is MNHEY and CDR2 SVGEGT. V was cut by 6 bases and J by 4 bases, with 19 bases left in between. The rearrangement joins TRBV6-2 or TRBV6-3 to TRBJ2-1, with D unclear. This material consisted of PBMCs from blood, taken 40 to 50 days after vaccination. The TCR was taken from a man between 45 and 60 years old who received an inactivated influenza vaccine. CDR3 loop: CASSHFGLGSYNEQFF. Here the CDR3 DNA reads TGTGCCAGCAGCCACTTCGGGCTAGGTTCTTACAATGAGCAGTTCTTC.